One sample yielded the 22 T cell receptor beta chains listed below, sequenced in a study of regulatory T cells in long-lasting Graves disease. The time point is: newly diagnosed GD, antithyroid drugs for less than 3 months. From PBMCs, RNA was extracted and then used to make the TCR library. CDR3-region Arm-PCR and iRepertoire HTBI primers produced the TCR beta libraries. Using its own MiXCR run on the multiplex PCR reads, TCRdb lists one record per CDR3 protein. The data contain more than 400,000 distinct CDR3 sequences, about 16% of them singletons. This same sample was also part of a study on T cells in Graves' hyperthyroidism and ophthalmopathy.

The material sequenced was peripheral blood mononuclear cells (PBMCs), taken at new diagnosis, from a patient treated with antithyroid drugs. These receptors came from a man aged 40-49 years with Graves disease.

With respect to this clonotype: A much larger clone sits a single nucleotide away, making a read error possible. V usage is TRBV5-1 and J usage is TRBJ2-3; TRBD2 matches at 8 bases. The length of the CDR3 is 15 residues. Germline V gene data show CDR1 as SGHRS and CDR2 as YFSETQ. CDR3 sequence (DNA): TGCGCCAGCACCCCCATAGCGGGAAGCACAGGTACGCAGTATTTT. Its protein product is CASTPIAGSTGTQYF. Drawing the rest from reference TRBV5-1 and TRBJ2-3, the complete variable domain is KAGVTQTPRYLIKTRGQQVTLSCSPISGHRSVSWYQQTPGQGLQFLFEYFSETQRNKGNFPGRFSGRQFSNSRSEMNVSTLELGDSALYLCASTPIAGSTGTQYFGPGTRLTVL.

This clonotype was counted ten times or more. The V call is TRBV12-3 or TRBV12-4, the J call TRBJ1-1; a possible D gene is TRBD1 (6 bases). The CDR3 totals 16 residues. The V gene lost 2 bases and the J gene lost 2 bases, with 15 bases spanning the gap. In DNA form, the CDR3 reads TGTGCCAGCAGTTTAATAACAGGGTTACGTAACACTGAAGCTTTCTTT. Amino acids: CASSLITGLRNTEAFF.

This clonotype came up many times. The chain joins TRBV20-1 to TRBJ2-3; 9 nucleotides align to TRBD1. Germline trimming cut 5 bases from V and 6 bases from J; bases unmatched to any gene: 9. Germline CDR1 and CDR2: DFQATT and SNEGSKA (reference sequence). The CDR3 is made up of 14 amino acids. Here the CDR3 reads CSAVGQGVGDTQYF. Here the CDR3 DNA reads TGCAGTGCTGTGGGACAGGGAGTCGGGGATACGCAGTATTTT.

The chain links TRBV3-1 to TRBJ2-2; 10 bases are a match to TRBD2. The J segment lost 0 bases and the V segment lost 2 bases, leaving 9 bases of the junction unmatched. The germline gives CDR1 LGHDT, CDR2 YNNKEL (reference sequence). The CDR3 totals 19 residues. The CDR3 loop is CASSQTSSGRAANTGELFF. DNA for the CDR3: TGTGCCAGCAGCCAAACTAGCAGCGGGAGGGCAGCGAACACCGGGGAGCTGTTTTTT.

With regard to this clonotype: This may be a read error, as it is one base from a much larger clone. J is TRBJ2-3 and V is TRBV5-1, with TRBD2 matching over 12 bases. From germline, CDR1 is SGHRS and CDR2 YFSETQ. The CDR3 runs to 15 residues. The DNA of the CDR3 is TGCGCCAGCAGCTGGCTAGCGGGAGGGCCAGATACGCGGTATTTT. Protein sequence: CASSWLAGGPDTRYF.

This clonotype was detected a few times. V is TRBV5-4 and J is TRBJ2-1; 13 nucleotides line up with TRBD2. CDR1 is SGHNT and CDR2 is YYREEE in the germline V gene (reference sequence). This CDR3 contains 19 residues. With V trimmed by 0 bases and J by 5 bases, 11 bases remained unmatched. The CDR3 sequence: CASSLASRTSGSLNNEQFF. CDR3 nucleotides: TGTGCCAGCAGCTTGGCTAGTAGGACTAGCGGGAGTTTAAACAATGAGCAGTTCTTC.

The chain links TRBV7-6 to TRBJ2-2; a possible D gene is TRBD2 (6 bases). CDR1 SGHVS and CDR2 FNYEAQ come from the germline V gene. The V end lost 3 bases, the J end lost 0 bases, and 20 bases lay between the germline ends. The CDR3 length is 19 residues. The CDR3 spells CASSFGARPSDPNTGELFF. Here the CDR3 DNA reads TGTGCCAGCAGCTTCGGAGCCCGCCCTAGCGATCCGAACACCGGGGAGCTGTTTTTT.

This clonotype was detected ten times or more. The gene calls are TRBV11-2 and TRBJ2-1, with D unclear. The ends were cut back, 0 bases at V and 3 bases at J, with 3 bases in the middle. CDR1 and CDR2 (germline): SGHAT, FQNNGV. The CDR3 is 13 residues long. The CDR3 spells CASSLESYNEQFF. The CDR3 DNA sequence: TGTGCCAGCAGCTTAGAGAGCTACAATGAGCAGTTCTTC.

This clonotype has more than one count but fewer than ten. The chain is built from TRBV24-1 and TRBJ1-5; D unresolved. V was cut by 8 bases and J by 4 bases, with 20 bases left in between. Germline loops: CDR1 KGHDR, CDR2 SFDVKD. The CDR3 totals 16 residues. The CDR3 loop reads CATKFLHSDWNQPQHF. The CDR3 DNA is TGTGCCACCAAGTTCTTACACTCCGACTGGAATCAGCCCCAGCATTTT.

In its sample, this clonotype was seen a few times. This chain joins TRBV6-5 and TRBJ2-1; 8 bases fit TRBD2. J gave up 2 bases and V 2 bases, and 14 bases lay outside the gene matches. Germline lookup yields CDR1 MNHEY and CDR2 SVGAGI. The CDR3 contains 19 residues. The CDR3 reads CASSYPTEPGLGTYNEQFF. The CDR3 DNA reads as TGTGCCAGCAGTTACCCTACCGAACCGGGACTAGGGACCTACAATGAGCAGTTCTTC.

V usage is TRBV19 and J usage is TRBJ2-7, with unresolved D. CDR1 is LNHDA, CDR2 SQIVND, per germline (reference sequence). The CDR3 has 14 amino acids. The V end lost 3 bases, the J end lost 5 bases, and 14 bases lay between the germline ends. In nucleotides, the CDR3 is TGTGCCAGTAGTATCAGGTATCGCGACCACGAGCAGTACTTC. Translating it yields CASSIRYRDHEQYF.

This clonotype was seen a few times. This sequence joins TRBV12-5 and TRBJ2-7; 9 bases agree with TRBD1. Germline V gene sequence: CDR1 LGHNT, CDR2 FRNRAP. The V gene end was trimmed by 1 base and the J gene end by 1 base; junction bases not matched to a gene: 5. This CDR3 has 16 residues. Here the CDR3 DNA reads TGTGCTAGTGGTTTGGCGACAGGGGGTCCTTCCTACGAGCAGTACTTC. Translated: CASGLATGGPSYEQYF.

The rearrangement joins TRBV7-3 to TRBJ2-1, with 9 bases aligning to TRBD2. V dropped 1 base and J dropped 9; count of bases not matched to a gene: 7. Per germline, CDR1 SGHTA and CDR2 FQGTGA. The CDR3 totals 15 residues. CDR3 region: CASSLIAGEPLEQFF. For the CDR3, the DNA is TGTGCCAGCAGCTTAATAGCGGGAGAGCCGCTTGAGCAGTTCTTC.

Many counts were recorded for this clonotype. V and J are TRBV7-9 and TRBJ2-7, with D possibly matching TRBD1 (6 bases). The CDR3 sequence is 13 residues long. Trimming shortened V by 7 bases and J by 2 bases, and 12 bases separated the two germline ends. Germline lookup yields CDR1 SEHNR and CDR2 FQNEAQ (reference sequence). The CDR3 nucleotides are TGTGCCAGCATCTTGACAGGACCCTACGAGCAGTACTTC. The encoded protein is CASILTGPYEQYF.

This clonotype was seen only a few times. This chain connects TRBV24-1 to TRBJ2-1; the D is unclear. Trimming shortened V by 6 bases and J by 10 bases, and 9 bases separated the two germline ends. The V gene's germline CDR1 is KGHDR and CDR2 SFDVKD. The CDR3 totals 11 residues. CDR3 amino acids: CATSLGEEQFF. The CDR3 nucleotides read TGTGCCACCAGTTTGGGCGAGGAGCAGTTCTTC.

This clonotype was recorded many times. V gene TRBV7-8 combines with J gene TRBJ1-6; 11 bases line up with TRBD1. V dropped 1 base and J dropped 7; count of bases not matched to a gene: 3. Per the germline V gene, CDR1 is SGHVS and CDR2 is FQNEAQ. The CDR3 extends over 16 amino acids. The CDR3 loop is CASSLGDRGWNSPLHF. The CDR3 DNA follows: TGTGCCAGCAGCTTAGGGGACAGGGGGTGGAATTCACCCCTCCACTTT.

This clonotype has ten or more counts. The rearrangement joins TRBV6-5 to TRBJ2-7, with 7 bases aligning to TRBD1. Per germline, CDR1 MNHEY and CDR2 SVGAGI. CDR3 size: 13 residues. V lost 3 bases and J lost 4; bases outside the gene matches: 3. CDR3 sequence: CASSYPGGYEQYF. The DNA for the CDR3 is TGTGCCAGCAGTTATCCAGGGGGTTACGAGCAGTACTTC.

This clonotype was recorded many times. The chain couples TRBV6-5 to TRBJ2-4; possible D gene TRBD2, 6 bases. The germline CDR1 and CDR2 sequences are MNHEY and SVGAGI. CDR3 length: 15 amino acids. V lost 4 bases to trimming and J lost 4 bases, with 14 bases between them. The CDR3 region has the DNA TGTGCCAGCAGTTTAGCGGCCCACGGGAAAAACATTCAGTACTTC. It codes for CASSLAAHGKNIQYF.

This clonotype was seen many times. The rearrangement uses TRBV20-1 and TRBJ2-1; the D gene is possibly TRBD2 (5 bases). CDR3 length equals 13 residues. Trimming cost V 3 bases and J 2 bases, with 8 bases left between them. Germline lookup yields CDR1 DFQATT and CDR2 SNEGSKA (reference sequence). The CDR3 here is CSASGRAYNEQFF. In DNA form, the CDR3 reads TGCAGTGCTAGTGGGAGAGCCTACAATGAGCAGTTCTTC.

This clonotype was counted many times. The V and J genes are TRBV20-1 and TRBJ2-3, with D possibly matching TRBD1 (6 bases). This CDR3 has 13 amino acids. The germline gives CDR1 DFQATT, CDR2 SNEGSKA (reference sequence). Trimming removed 5 bases at V and 3 bases at J, with 12 bases between. Written as DNA, the CDR3 is TGCAGTGCTCCGCGGACAGTAACAGATACGCAGTATTTT. It yields the protein CSAPRTVTDTQYF.

This clonotype was picked up many times. The gene calls are TRBV9 and TRBJ1-1; D is unclear. Trimming cost V 0 bases and J 4 bases, with 7 bases left between them. The CDR3 spans 13 residues. Germline V gene sequence: CDR1 SGDLS, CDR2 YYNGEE. The DNA for the CDR3 is TGTGCCAGCAGCGTAGAGAGCCGCACTGAAGCTTTCTTT. Translated, it gives CASSVESRTEAFF.

The chain links TRBV10-3 to TRBJ1-5; D remains unclear. V was shortened by 4 bases and J by 0 bases, with 7 bases between the two germline ends. Looked up from germline, CDR1 is ENHRY and CDR2 is SYGVKD. The CDR3 loop spans 14 amino acids. The CDR3 DNA is TGTGCCATCAGTGCTGATTTTAGCAATCAGCCCCAGCATTTT. It encodes CAISADFSNQPQHF.